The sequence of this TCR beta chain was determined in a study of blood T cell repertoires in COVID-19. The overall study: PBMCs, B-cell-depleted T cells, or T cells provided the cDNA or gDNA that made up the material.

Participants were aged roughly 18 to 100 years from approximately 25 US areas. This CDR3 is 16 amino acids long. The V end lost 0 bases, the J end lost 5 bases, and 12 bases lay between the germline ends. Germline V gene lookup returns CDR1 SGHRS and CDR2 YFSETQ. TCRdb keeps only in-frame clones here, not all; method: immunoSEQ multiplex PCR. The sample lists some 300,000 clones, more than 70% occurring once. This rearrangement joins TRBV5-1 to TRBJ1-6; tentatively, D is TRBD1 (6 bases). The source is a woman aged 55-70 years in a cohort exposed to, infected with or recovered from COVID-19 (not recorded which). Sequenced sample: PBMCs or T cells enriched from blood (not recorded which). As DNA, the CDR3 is TGCGCCAGCAGCTTGGACACAGGGACCAATAATTCACCCCTCCACTTT. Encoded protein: CASSLDTGTNNSPLHF.